This paragraph reports one T cell receptor beta chain. Deletions cut 0 bases from V and 1 base from J, with 13 bases between. Germline V lookup: CDR1 SGHRS, CDR2 YFSETQ. CDR3 length equals 16 residues. The sample originates from a study of blood T cell repertoires in COVID-19. Study-level information: In each case, the material was cDNA or gDNA derived from T cells, B-cell-depleted T cells, or PBMCs.

Sequenced by immunoSEQ multiplex PCR; TCRdb stores in-frame clones only, minus some. The sample gives 70,000 to 95,000 clones, approximately 84% of which show up once; less than 15% is in the top ten. Sequenced: peripheral blood. The rearrangement uses TRBV5-1 and TRBJ1-1, with a possible D match to TRBD1 (5 bases). This receptor was taken from a human donor in a cohort sampled during active COVID-19. The CDR3 bases are TGCGCCAGCAGCTTGGCGCCTGGGGGAGGGAACACTGAAGCTTTCTTT. This codes for CASSLAPGGGNTEAFF. Together with reference TRBV5-1 and TRBJ1-1, the CDR3 gives the full variable domain: KAGVTQTPRYLIKTRGQQVTLSCSPISGHRSVSWYQQTPGQGLQFLFEYFSETQRNKGNFPGRFSGRQFSNSRSEMNVSTLELGDSALYLCASSLAPGGGNTEAFFGQGTRLTVV.